This T cell receptor (beta chain) was retrieved from a study of T cells after yellow fever vaccination. Overall study results and limits: Abundant clonotypes from the bulk population could have been carried over as contaminants into FACS-sorted repertoires. Overlap between CD4 and CD8 compartments was detected for a small share of clonotypes.

They built TCR cDNA with 5'RACE template switching, a step that put in a universal primer site and UMIs. MiXCR, run by TCRdb on the 5' RACE reads, gives a single entry per CDR3 protein. The sample yields about 320,000 distinct CDR3 sequences, under 15% seen once. This clonotype was seen a handful of times. Its antigen is unidentified. The CDR3 loop spans 16 amino acids. Per germline, CDR1 SGHTA and CDR2 FQGTGA. Unmatched junction bases numbered 4, after V lost 5 bases and J lost 0 bases. The V and J genes are TRBV7-3 and TRBJ2-2; 9 bases map to TRBD1. The clonotype originates from a man in his late teens or twenties who received the YFV17D yellow fever vaccine. Sample: CD4+ T cells sorted from PBMCs, taken 15 days after the yellow fever booster vaccination. CDR3 region: CASSPRQGANTGELFF. The CDR3 DNA is TGTGCCAGCAGCCCGAGACAGGGGGCGAACACCGGGGAGCTGTTTTTT.